The entry below describes one TCR beta chain. The sample originates from a study of blood T cell repertoires in COVID-19. Overall study context: Acute and convalescent COVID-19 samples came from the United States, Italy and Spain.

The CDR3 is 12 amino acids. In germline, CDR1 is SQVTM, CDR2 ANQGSEA. After removal of 6 bases from V and 7 bases from J, the junction contained 5 bases not matched to a gene. Sequencing used immunoSEQ multiplex PCR; TCRdb keeps in-frame clones, though not all of them. Found here are nearly 350,000 clones, 88% of them singletons; the top ten hold 7% to 8%. The rearrangement uses TRBV29-1 and TRBJ1-1, with 10 bases identical to TRBD1. Material for sequencing was peripheral blood. The source of this sequence is a woman in her 70s with COVID-19, enrolled during active disease. The CDR3 protein is CSVAGQGVEAFF. The CDR3, as DNA: TGCAGCGTCGCTGGACAGGGGGTTGAAGCTTTCTTT.